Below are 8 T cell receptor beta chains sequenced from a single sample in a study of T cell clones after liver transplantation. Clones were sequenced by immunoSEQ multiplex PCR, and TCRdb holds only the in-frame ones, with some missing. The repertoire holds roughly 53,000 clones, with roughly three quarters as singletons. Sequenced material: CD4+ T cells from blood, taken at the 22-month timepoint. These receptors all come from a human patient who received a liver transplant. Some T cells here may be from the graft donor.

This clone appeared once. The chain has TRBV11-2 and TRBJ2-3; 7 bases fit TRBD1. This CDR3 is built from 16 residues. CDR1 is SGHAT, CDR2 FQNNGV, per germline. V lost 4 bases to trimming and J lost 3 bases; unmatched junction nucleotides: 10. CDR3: CASSSLDRAGTDTQYF. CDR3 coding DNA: TGTGCCAGCAGCTCTTTAGACAGGGCCGGGACAGATACGCAGTATTTT.

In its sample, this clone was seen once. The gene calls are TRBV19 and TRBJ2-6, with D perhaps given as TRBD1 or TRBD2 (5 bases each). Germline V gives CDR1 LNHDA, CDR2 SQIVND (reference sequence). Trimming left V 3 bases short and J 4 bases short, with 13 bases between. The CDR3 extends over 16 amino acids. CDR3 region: CASSIRDAGGANVLTF. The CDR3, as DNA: TGTGCCAGTAGTATCCGGGACGCCGGGGGGGCCAACGTCCTGACTTTC.

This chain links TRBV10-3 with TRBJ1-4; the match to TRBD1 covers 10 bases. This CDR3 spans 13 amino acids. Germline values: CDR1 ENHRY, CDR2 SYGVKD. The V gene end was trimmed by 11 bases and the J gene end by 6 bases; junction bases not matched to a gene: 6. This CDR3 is CAPKDRGDEKLFF. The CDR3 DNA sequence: TGTGCCCCTAAGGACAGGGGGGATGAAAAACTGTTTTTT.

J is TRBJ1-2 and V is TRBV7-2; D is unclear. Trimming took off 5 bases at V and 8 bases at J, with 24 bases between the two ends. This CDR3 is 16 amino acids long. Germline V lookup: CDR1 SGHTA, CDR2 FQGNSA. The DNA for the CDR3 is TGTGCCAGCAGCCCGGGAGCCAGTAGGGCGTACGAGGGCTACACCTTC. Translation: CASSPGASRAYEGYTF.

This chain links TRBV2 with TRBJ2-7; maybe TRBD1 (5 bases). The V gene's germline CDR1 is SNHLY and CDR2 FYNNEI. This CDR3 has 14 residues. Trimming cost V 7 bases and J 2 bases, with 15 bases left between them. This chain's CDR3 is CASNSARGTYEQYF. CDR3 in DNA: TGTGCCAGCAACTCAGCTAGGGGAACCTACGAGCAGTACTTC.

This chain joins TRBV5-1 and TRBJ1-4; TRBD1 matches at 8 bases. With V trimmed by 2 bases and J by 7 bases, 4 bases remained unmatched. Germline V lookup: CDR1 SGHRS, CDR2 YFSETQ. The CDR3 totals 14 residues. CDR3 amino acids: CASSLYRGGEKLFF. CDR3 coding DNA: TGCGCCAGCAGCTTATACAGGGGGGGTGAAAAACTGTTTTTT.

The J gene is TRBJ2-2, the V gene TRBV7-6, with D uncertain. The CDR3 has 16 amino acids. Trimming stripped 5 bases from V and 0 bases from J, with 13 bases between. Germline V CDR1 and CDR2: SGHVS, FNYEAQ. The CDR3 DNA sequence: TGTGCCAGCAGCCACGAGACCGTACCGAACACCGGGGAGCTGTTTTTT. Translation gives CASSHETVPNTGELFF.

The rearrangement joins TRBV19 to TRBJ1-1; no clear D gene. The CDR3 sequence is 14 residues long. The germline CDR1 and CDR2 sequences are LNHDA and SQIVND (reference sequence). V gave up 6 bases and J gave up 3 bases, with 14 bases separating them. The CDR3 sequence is CASSPSGRDTEAFF. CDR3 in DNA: TGTGCCAGTAGCCCCTCGGGTCGGGACACTGAAGCTTTCTTT.